A single sample gave rise to the 17 T cell receptor beta chains below, sequenced in a study of follicular helper T cells after annual influenza vaccination (dated by TCRdb to 2017 to 2019). Library preparation was by the immunoSEQ multiplex PCR assay. TCRdb took over this immuneACCESS table, retaining in-frame rearrangements with V and J assigned. Such tables are incomplete; in checked studies, under half of the missing clones stem from an unresolved V gene, and the remainder is unexplained. In this sample the table shows roughly 10,000 clones, roughly 80% of which occur a single time. The top ten hold 0.75% to 0.95% of the sample. The sequenced sample was CXCR5- memory CD4+ T cells sorted from blood, obtained 6 weeks after influenza vaccination. This sample's cell subset or site label indicates: CXCR5- memory CD4 T cells. These TCRs come from an adult who received the influenza vaccine.

V and J are TRBV6-6 and TRBJ1-5, with D maybe TRBD1 (5 bases). The CDR3 spans 15 residues. V was shortened by 5 bases and J by 2 bases, with 13 bases between the two germline ends. Germline assignment: CDR1 MNHNY and CDR2 SVGAGI (reference sequence). The DNA for the CDR3 is TGTGCCAGCAGTCGGGGTGTGGGGGGCAATCAGCCCCAGCATTTT. Its translation is CASSRGVGGNQPQHF.

This clone came up a few times. CDR3 nucleotides: TGTGCCAGCAGCTTAGCAGGCTGGGAAGAGACCCAGTACTTC. Translation: CASSLAGWEETQYF. The chain is built from TRBV7-3 and TRBJ2-5, with no clear D. The CDR3 contains 14 residues. Germline values: CDR1 SGHTA, CDR2 FQGTGA. The germline V and J ends were trimmed by 2 bases and 3 bases, with 10 bases remaining between them.

This clone has a single count. V gene TRBV7-9 combines with J gene TRBJ2-2, with 10 bases fitting TRBD2. The CDR3 is 16 amino acids. CDR1 and CDR2 from the germline V gene are SEHNR and FQNEAQ (reference sequence). V lost 1 base to trimming and J lost 6 bases; unmatched junction nucleotides: 5. CDR3 bases: TGTGCCAGCAGCTTAGACCCGCTAGCGGGGGCCGGGGAGCTGTTTTTT. The encoded protein is CASSLDPLAGAGELFF.

The rearrangement links TRBV29-1 to TRBJ1-1; no reliable D call. This CDR3 contains 12 residues. Between the trimmed V and J ends, which lost 8 bases and 1 base, there was a span of 11 bases. Germline V gives CDR1 SQVTM, CDR2 ANQGSEA. CDR3 residues: CSPPPGNTEAFF. The CDR3 nucleotides read TGCAGCCCCCCCCCTGGGAACACTGAAGCTTTCTTT.

The chain is built from TRBV7-3 and TRBJ2-3; D possibly corresponds to TRBD1 (5 bases). The germline V and J ends were trimmed by 5 bases and 1 base, with 13 bases remaining between them. Germline CDR1 reads SGHTA; CDR2 reads FQGTGA. The CDR3 is made up of 15 amino acids. Written as DNA, the CDR3 is TGTGCCAGCAGCCCCCAGGGATTTCGCACAGATACGCAGTATTTT. Protein sequence: CASSPQGFRTDTQYF.

This chain joins TRBV5-6 and TRBJ1-6; possibly TRBD1 for D (6 bases). The CDR3 has 16 amino acids. Germline assignment: CDR1 SGHDT and CDR2 YYEEEE. Trimming left V 5 bases short and J 9 bases short, with 21 bases between. CDR3: CASRLSPTGWFSPLHF. In DNA form, the CDR3 reads TGTGCCAGCAGACTCTCCCCTACAGGGTGGTTTTCACCCCTCCACTTT.

This clone was seen just once. The chain recombines TRBV7-6 with TRBJ2-1; D unclear. V was trimmed by 4 bases and J by 9 bases, leaving 10 bases between them. Germline lookup yields CDR1 SGHVS and CDR2 FNYEAQ. The CDR3 has 12 residues. The DNA for the CDR3 is TGTGCCAGCAGCTCTCTAGAAGGTGAGCAGTTCTTC. It is translated as CASSSLEGEQFF.

The chain recombines TRBV21-1 with TRBJ2-3; TRBD1 is the table's D call, not checked against the DNA. TRBV21-1 corresponds to a pseudogene. This CDR3 has 14 amino acids. Written as DNA, the CDR3 is TGTGCCAGCAGCAAAGCGGGGGCCACAGATACGCAGTATTTT. The encoded protein is CASSKAGATDTQYF.

This clone is a singleton in its sample. The chain carries TRBV7-2 and TRBJ1-3, with D unclear. This CDR3 has 15 residues. Trimming took off 4 bases at V and 0 bases at J, with 10 bases between the two ends. Germline V gives CDR1 SGHTA, CDR2 FQGNSA. The CDR3 DNA follows: TGTGCCAGCAGCTATGAGGGATTCTCTGGAAACACCATATATTTT. This codes for CASSYEGFSGNTIYF.

V and J are TRBV6-5 and TRBJ2-7; D gene unclear. V was pared by 0 bases and J by 1 base, with 7 bases between. Germline CDR1 and CDR2: MNHEY and SVGAGI. The CDR3 contains 14 residues. The CDR3 region is CASSYSSLSYEQYF. The CDR3 bases are TGTGCCAGCAGTTACTCGTCTCTATCCTACGAGCAGTACTTC.

The chain uses TRBV4-2 and TRBJ1-5; the D is unclear. V gave up 0 bases and J gave up 0 bases, with 9 bases separating them. The CDR3 extends over 16 amino acids. CDR1 LGHNA and CDR2 YNFKEQ come from the germline V gene. CDR3 nucleotide sequence: TGTGCCAGCAGCCAAGATCTCTGGGTTAGCAATCAGCCCCAGCATTTT. It yields the protein CASSQDLWVSNQPQHF.

The rearrangement links TRBV6-4 to TRBJ1-6; a weak D match, TRBD1 (5 bases). CDR1 and CDR2 from the germline V gene are MRHNA and SNTAGT. V was trimmed by 5 bases and J by 3 bases, leaving 11 bases between them. The CDR3 extends over 15 amino acids. The CDR3 protein is CASSYAGNYNSPLHF. The CDR3 DNA is TGTGCCAGCAGTTATGCAGGGAACTATAATTCACCCCTCCACTTT.

The chain carries TRBV6-5 and TRBJ1-1; D remains ambiguous. Looked up from germline, CDR1 is MNHEY and CDR2 is SVGAGI. The CDR3 is 13 amino acids. V dropped 6 bases and J dropped 1 base, with 9 bases sitting between them. The CDR3 bases are TGTGCCAGCAGAAACCGGGGGAACACTGAAGCTTTCTTT. Translated, it gives CASRNRGNTEAFF.

V gene TRBV10-3 combines with J gene TRBJ2-3, with TRBD2 matching 10 bases. After removal of 0 bases from V and 6 bases from J, the junction contained 9 bases not matched to a gene. The CDR3 totals 17 residues. Germline V gene lookup returns CDR1 ENHRY and CDR2 SYGVKD. The CDR3 DNA follows: TGTGCCATCAGTGAGTCGTCTGCTAGCGGGAGACAGGATACGCAGTATTTT. This gives the protein CAISESSASGRQDTQYF.

This chain connects TRBV11-3 to TRBJ2-1; TRBD1 is a possible D gene (6 bases). Germline loops: CDR1 SGHNT, CDR2 YENEEA. Trimming removed 0 bases at V and 7 bases at J, with 10 bases between. The CDR3 spans 14 residues. The CDR3 is CASSLEYQGNEQFF. The DNA of the CDR3 is TGTGCCAGCAGCTTAGAGTACCAGGGGAATGAGCAGTTCTTC. Complete variable domain (other parts from reference TRBV11-3 and TRBJ2-1): EAGVVQSPRYKIIEKKQPVAFWCNPISGHNTLYWYLQNLGQGPELLIRYENEEAVDDSQLPKDRFSAERLKGVDSTLKIQPAELGDSAVYLCASSLEYQGNEQFFGPGTRLTVL.

This chain connects TRBV5-4 to TRBJ2-5; D assignment may be TRBD1 or TRBD2 (5 bases each). Trimming pared 3 bases from V and 2 bases from J, leaving 14 bases between. The CDR3 consists of 15 residues. Germline V gene data show CDR1 as SGHNT and CDR2 as YYREEE (reference sequence). CDR3 DNA: TGTGCCAGCAGCTACGCGCCCGGGGCTCAAGAGACCCAGTACTTC. Translation gives CASSYAPGAQETQYF.

V gene TRBV5-4 combines with J gene TRBJ2-7; 9 bases map to TRBD2. Trimming took 3 bases from V and 4 from J; bases not matched to a gene: 8. Per germline, CDR1 SGHNT and CDR2 YYREEE (reference sequence). The CDR3 sequence is 15 residues long. The CDR3 loop is CASSSGTSIEYEQYF. DNA of the CDR3: TGTGCCAGCAGCTCCGGGACTAGCATCGAGTACGAGCAGTACTTC.